The clone carrying this TCR beta chain was seen repeatedly, ten times or more. Its antigen is unknown. The source of the sample is a study of early T cells in non-severe SARS-CoV-2 infection. Study as a whole: Chains stayed unpaired after sequencing of bulk RNA from unsorted whole blood. Study results and limitations: Matches to VDJdb favored anti-spike CD8 responses and missed private and CD4 specificities.

Attachment of unique molecular identifiers to individual cDNA molecules was performed. TCRdb re-derived calls from the 5' RACE reads in MiXCR, one entry per CDR3 protein. The data show roughly 51,000 distinct CDR3 sequences, with 5.5% to 8% seen just once and approximately 3% held by the top ten. Germline V gives CDR1 SGHRS, CDR2 YFSETQ. There are 15 residues in the CDR3. Germline trimming cut 4 bases from V and 0 bases from J; bases unmatched to any gene: 5. V gene TRBV5-1 combines with J gene TRBJ2-3, with 7 bases fitting TRBD2. The sequence was obtained from an adult who was a healthcare worker with PCR-confirmed SARS-CoV-2 infection or an uninfected control (not recorded which). This specimen consisted of whole blood, obtained at baseline. The CDR3 loop reads CASSLGGYSTDTQYF. In DNA form, the CDR3 reads TGCGCCAGCAGCCTGGGGGGGTATAGCACAGATACGCAGTATTTT.